Each of the 10 T cell receptor beta chains below was sequenced from the same sample in a study of blood T cell repertoires in COVID-19. TCRdb keeps only in-frame clones here, not all; method: immunoSEQ multiplex PCR. The data show 90,000 to 120,000 clones, 70% to 90% seen once. Sequences were obtained from peripheral blood. The receptors come from a man aged 50 to 59 with active or convalescent COVID-19.

V and J are TRBV7-9 and TRBJ2-1; 8 bases line up with TRBD2. Trimming cost V 11 bases and J 2 bases; bases outside gene matches: 11. The CDR3 has 15 residues. Germline loops: CDR1 SEHNR, CDR2 FQNEAQ (reference sequence). The CDR3 is CAQTHLAGAYNEQFF. The CDR3 DNA sequence: TGTGCCCAGACCCACCTAGCGGGCGCCTACAATGAGCAGTTCTTC.

The rearrangement links TRBV13 to TRBJ2-1; 16 bases are shared with TRBD2. V lost 5 bases and J lost 0; bases outside the gene matches: 4. Germline lookup yields CDR1 PRHDT and CDR2 FYEKMQ (reference sequence). The CDR3 is 18 amino acids. Written as DNA, the CDR3 is TGTGCCAGCAGCCGCGGGACTAGCGGGAGGGACTCCTACAATGAGCAGTTCTTC. Translating it yields CASSRGTSGRDSYNEQFF.

The CDR3 DNA is TGCGCCAGCAGCCCCCAGACTAGCGGGAGTCGGGAGACCCAGTACTTC. The encoded protein is CASSPQTSGSRETQYF. The chain couples TRBV4-1 to TRBJ2-5; 12 nucleotides match TRBD2. The J segment lost 5 bases and the V segment lost 4 bases, leaving 8 bases of the junction unmatched. The CDR3 spans 16 residues. Germline V gene lookup returns CDR1 MGHRA and CDR2 YSYEKL.

The rearrangement links TRBV29-1 to TRBJ1-1; 7 positions match TRBD1. V dropped 1 base and J dropped 4; count of bases not matched to a gene: 6. Germline-derived CDR1 and CDR2 are SQVTM and ANQGSEA. This CDR3 contains 14 residues. The CDR3, as DNA: TGCAGCGTTGAAGCTACCAGGGGGTCCACTGAAGCTTTCTTT. This gives the protein CSVEATRGSTEAFF.

For the CDR3, the DNA is TGTGCCAGCAGTGCTAGCGGGAGGTACAATGAGCAGTTCTTC. As protein: CASSASGRYNEQFF. The chain joins TRBV6-4 to TRBJ2-1; 11 positions match TRBD2. The CDR3 runs 14 residues. Germline V gives CDR1 MRHNA, CDR2 SNTAGT. Unmatched junction bases numbered 0, after V lost 4 bases and J lost 4 bases.

The chain recombines TRBV4-1 with TRBJ1-5; 9 bases align to TRBD1. This CDR3 spans 14 amino acids. The trim removed 4 bases at V and 6 bases at J, leaving 4 bases unmatched. Germline V gene sequence: CDR1 MGHRA, CDR2 YSYEKL. DNA of the CDR3: TGCGCCAGCAGCCGAGGACAGGGGAGTCAGCCCCAGCATTTT. It is translated as CASSRGQGSQPQHF.

To note about this clone: Its ends do not fully match the called genes, so a read error is possible. The chain has TRBV6-5 and TRBJ2-7; 9 positions agree with TRBD2. Germline V gene lookup returns CDR1 MNHEY and CDR2 SVGAGI. This CDR3 comprises 15 residues. Here the CDR3 reads CASSDSSGISYEQYF. In DNA, the CDR3 is TGTGCCAGCAGTGACTCTAGCGGGATCTCCTACGAGCAGTACTTC.

This clone was detected only once. The chain carries TRBV6-5 and TRBJ2-1; TRBD2 aligns across 12 bases. CDR1 and CDR2 from the germline V gene are MNHEY and SVGAGI. The trim removed 5 bases at V and 4 bases at J, leaving 3 bases unmatched. This CDR3 spans 15 amino acids. CDR3 in amino acids: CASSLGLAGYNEQFF. The CDR3 DNA sequence: TGTGCCAGCAGTCTCGGACTAGCGGGATACAATGAGCAGTTCTTC.

The chain recombines TRBV28 with TRBJ1-1; 9 positions agree with TRBD1. V lost 3 bases and J lost 1; bases outside the gene matches: 6. CDR1 and CDR2 from the germline V gene are MDHEN and SYDVKM. There are 16 residues in the CDR3. The chain's CDR3 is CASSFYRGPRNTEAFF. CDR3 nucleotides: TGTGCCAGCAGTTTCTACAGGGGGCCACGGAACACTGAAGCTTTCTTT.

This rearrangement joins TRBV2 to TRBJ2-7; 10 bases agree with TRBD1. This CDR3 comprises 14 residues. With 6 bases clipped from V and 2 bases from J, the junction kept 4 bases outside the gene matches. The germline V gene encodes CDR1 SNHLY and CDR2 FYNNEI. The CDR3 region is CASRWDRGPYEQYF. The DNA for the CDR3 is TGTGCCAGCAGGTGGGACAGGGGACCCTACGAGCAGTACTTC.